This entry features one TCR beta chain sequence. Only in-frame clones appear in the TCRdb table, and some are missing; sequencing was by immunoSEQ multiplex PCR. The sample carries 130,000 to 150,000 clones, approximately 89% recorded once. The data derive from a study of cytomegalovirus exposure and HLA in healthy donors. Looking at the study overall: A later analysis reported the same platform for the 100 to 150 validation repertoires and the roughly 700 first-cohort repertoires.

The donors were members of the roughly 130-subject validation cohort (separate from the roughly 660-subject first cohort). The V and J ends lost 0 bases and 7 bases respectively, with 8 bases between them. The germline V gene encodes CDR1 SGDLS and CDR2 YYNGEE. There are 12 residues in the CDR3. This chain uses TRBV9 with TRBJ2-7; D may be TRBD2 (6 bases). The receptor was isolated from a man aged 18 to 30 in good health and CMV-seronegative. The sequencing input was PBMCs. CDR3 loop: CASSVGAGEQYF. The CDR3 bases are TGTGCCAGCAGCGTAGGGGCGGGGGAGCAGTACTTC.